These 18 T cell receptor beta chains came from one sample sequenced in a study of T cell repertoires and Cas9 in healthy adults. Libraries were prepared by immunoSEQ multiplex PCR; TCRdb keeps only in-frame clonotypes and omits some of them. The sample carries 15,000 or so clones, roughly 89% recorded once. Sequenced sample: Tregs (CD4+, CD25+, CD127-, CD137-, CD154-) from PBMCs; culture status not recorded. The receptors originated from a human donor in good health.

The J gene is TRBJ2-2, the V gene TRBV5-1; no reliable D call. The CDR3 is 13 residues long. In germline, CDR1 is SGHRS, CDR2 YFSETQ. V was trimmed by 0 bases and J by 3 bases, leaving 3 bases between them. CDR3 sequence: CASSLDDTGELFF. In nucleotides, the CDR3 is TGCGCCAGCAGCTTGGATGACACCGGGGAGCTGTTTTTT.

The rearrangement uses TRBV7-8 and TRBJ1-4; 9 bases agree with TRBD1. With V trimmed by 8 bases and J by 3 bases, 10 bases remained unmatched. This CDR3 has 16 amino acids. Germline CDR1 SGHVS, CDR2 FQNEAQ. CDR3 DNA sequence: TGTGCCAGCGGCACCCCCAGGACAGGGGCTAATGAAAAACTGTTTTTT. It encodes CASGTPRTGANEKLFF.

This rearrangement joins TRBV18 to TRBJ2-7; no definite D call. Trimming took 6 bases from V and 0 from J, leaving 6 bases between them. CDR1 is KGHSH, CDR2 LQKENI, per germline. This CDR3 region has 12 residues. DNA for the CDR3: TGTGCCAGCTCCGGAAGCTCCTACGAGCAGTACTTC. Amino acid sequence: CASSGSSYEQYF.

CDR3 protein: CASSQDRRGGGSEQFF. The CDR3 DNA follows: TGTGCCAGCAGCCAAGATCGGCGGGGGGGCGGGTCCGAGCAGTTCTTC. The chain joins TRBV4-2 to TRBJ2-1; TRBD2 matches at 9 bases. CDR1 is LGHNA, CDR2 YNFKEQ, per germline. The CDR3 runs 16 residues. Unmatched junction bases numbered 10, after V lost 0 bases and J lost 10 bases.

CDR3 sequence: CASSYRDTQYF. DNA for the CDR3: TGTGCCAGCAGCTACAGAGATACGCAGTATTTT. The chain recombines TRBV7-9 with TRBJ2-3; D is uncertain. The CDR3 totals 11 residues. V lost 4 bases to trimming and J lost 5 bases, with 4 bases between them. Germline CDR1 reads SEHNR; CDR2 reads FQNEAQ (reference sequence).

The DNA for the CDR3 is TGTGCCAGCAGCTTAGAGGGACAGTACAATCAGCCCCAGCATTTT. Its protein product is CASSLEGQYNQPQHF. V gene TRBV11-2 combines with J gene TRBJ1-5, with 7 bases that match TRBD1. The junction had 2 bases not matched to a gene; V was cut back by 0 bases and J by 3 bases. The CDR3 length is 15 residues. Germline V gene sequence: CDR1 SGHAT, CDR2 FQNNGV.

There are a few counts of this clone. The V gene is TRBV2, the J gene TRBJ2-1, with 7 bases aligning to TRBD2. The V segment lost 4 bases and the J segment 5 bases; nucleotides outside the gene matches: 5. This CDR3 contains 14 residues. Germline CDR1 SNHLY, CDR2 FYNNEI. The CDR3, as DNA: TGTGCCAGCAGTGCAGAGCGGGGAAACAATGAGCAGTTCTTC. Protein product: CASSAERGNNEQFF.

The chain recombines TRBV10-3 with TRBJ1-2; D is unclear. Per germline, CDR1 ENHRY and CDR2 SYGVKD. This CDR3 has 12 residues. V shed 3 bases and J shed 4 bases, with 6 bases lying between them. The CDR3 sequence: CAISDKGYGYTF. The CDR3 DNA reads TGTGCCATCAGTGACAAGGGCTATGGCTACACCTTC.

The chain links TRBV11-2 to TRBJ1-4, with a possible D match to TRBD1 (6 bases). Deletions cut 1 base from V and 5 bases from J, with 11 bases between. Germline V gives CDR1 SGHAT, CDR2 FQNNGV. The CDR3 has 15 amino acids. The CDR3, as DNA: TGTGCCAGCAGCTTAGTGCGGGACACCAATGAAAAACTGTTTTTT. This sequence encodes CASSLVRDTNEKLFF.

V usage is TRBV19 and J usage is TRBJ2-4; TRBD2 might be the D (6 bases). The ends were cut back, 7 bases at V and 3 bases at J, with 13 bases in the middle. Germline V gene lookup returns CDR1 LNHDA and CDR2 SQIVND (reference sequence). This CDR3 is 14 amino acids long. CDR3 in amino acids: CASNPSGFKNIQYF. CDR3 bases: TGTGCCAGTAATCCGAGCGGGTTCAAAAACATTCAGTACTTC.

The chain has TRBV11-1 and TRBJ1-6; D is unclear. With 6 bases removed from V and 6 bases from J, the gap between germline ends came to 9 bases. Germline V gives CDR1 SGHAT, CDR2 FQDESV (reference sequence). The CDR3 covers 13 residues. The CDR3 sequence is CASSYVPNSPLHF. CDR3 sequence (DNA): TGTGCCAGCAGTTACGTACCTAATTCACCCCTCCACTTT.

The chain uses TRBV27 and TRBJ1-5, with no clear D. CDR1 and CDR2 (germline): MNHEY, SMNVEV (reference sequence). V dropped 5 bases and J dropped 1 base, with 6 bases sitting between them. The CDR3 has 13 residues. This CDR3 reads CASSGRSNQPQHF. CDR3 DNA: TGTGCCAGCAGTGGACGAAGCAATCAGCCCCAGCATTTT.

The chain recombines TRBV11-2 with TRBJ1-1; a weak D match, TRBD1 (5 bases). This CDR3 is built from 13 residues. V was cut by 3 bases and J by 5 bases, with 10 bases left in between. Germline V gene lookup returns CDR1 SGHAT and CDR2 FQNNGV. The CDR3 loop is CASSLGRETEAFF. In DNA form, the CDR3 reads TGTGCCAGCAGCTTGGGCAGGGAAACTGAAGCTTTCTTT.

CDR3 sequence (DNA): TGTGCCAGCAGTTTATGGAAGGCTAGCGGGGGGGATAGCACAGATACGCAGTATTTT. This sequence encodes CASSLWKASGGDSTDTQYF. This chain uses TRBV27 with TRBJ2-3; 12 nucleotides agree with TRBD2. Per germline, CDR1 MNHEY and CDR2 SMNVEV (reference sequence). Trimming took 1 base from V and 0 from J; bases not matched to a gene: 8. The CDR3 is made up of 19 amino acids.

The J gene is TRBJ2-5, the V gene TRBV4-1; 13 bases map to TRBD2. V was pared by 3 bases and J by 4 bases, with 5 bases of the junction left unmatched. This CDR3 is built from 16 residues. Germline loops: CDR1 MGHRA, CDR2 YSYEKL. The CDR3 is CASSQGLAGWGETQYF. The CDR3 DNA reads TGCGCCAGCAGCCAGGGACTAGCGGGATGGGGAGAGACCCAGTACTTC.

The chain combines TRBV2 with TRBJ2-5, with D possibly TRBD1 on 6 matching bases. The CDR3 sequence is 14 residues long. Germline V CDR1 and CDR2: SNHLY, FYNNEI. V shed 0 bases and J shed 9 bases, with 14 bases lying between them. CDR3 sequence: CASSEALRGGPQYF. The CDR3 nucleotides read TGTGCCAGCAGTGAAGCGCTTCGAGGGGGACCCCAGTACTTC.

This chain links TRBV4-1 with TRBJ2-7, with 7 bases that match TRBD1. The CDR3 covers 15 residues. With V trimmed by 0 bases and J by 2 bases, 4 bases remained unmatched. Germline-derived CDR1 and CDR2 are MGHRA and YSYEKL. Here the CDR3 reads CASSQERGRTYEQYF. The CDR3 bases are TGCGCCAGCAGCCAAGAAAGGGGGCGCACCTACGAGCAGTACTTC.

The chain recombines TRBV30 with TRBJ2-3, with TRBD2 as a possible D gene (6 bases). Trimming cost V 2 bases and J 2 bases, with 8 bases left between them. The CDR3 sequence is 13 residues long. Germline V gives CDR1 GTSNPN, CDR2 SVGIG (reference sequence). CDR3 coding DNA: TGTGCCTGGAGTCGGGGGACCACAGATACGCAGTATTTT. This gives the protein CAWSRGTTDTQYF.